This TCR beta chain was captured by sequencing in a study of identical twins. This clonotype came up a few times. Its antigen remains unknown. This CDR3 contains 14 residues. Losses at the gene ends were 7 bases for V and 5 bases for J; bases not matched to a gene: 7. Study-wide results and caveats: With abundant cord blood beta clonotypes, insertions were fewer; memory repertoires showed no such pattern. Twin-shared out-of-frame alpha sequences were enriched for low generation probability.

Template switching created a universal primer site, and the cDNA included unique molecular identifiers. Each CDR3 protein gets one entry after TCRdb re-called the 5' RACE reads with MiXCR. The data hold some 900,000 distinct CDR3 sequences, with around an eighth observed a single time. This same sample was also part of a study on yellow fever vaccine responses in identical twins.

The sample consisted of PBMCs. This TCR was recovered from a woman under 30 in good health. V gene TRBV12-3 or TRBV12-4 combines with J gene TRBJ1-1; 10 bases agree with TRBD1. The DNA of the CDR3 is TGTGCCAGCACCCAGACAGGGGGCGGGACTGAAGCTTTCTTT. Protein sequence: CASTQTGGGTEAFF.